One T cell receptor beta chain is described in this entry. The method was immunoSEQ multiplex PCR; TCRdb's version includes in-frame clones alone and lacks a portion of them. This table has over 250,000 clones, approximately 89% appearing once. This record comes from a study of blood T cell repertoires in COVID-19. Study information: COVID-19 samples collected from the United States, Italy and Spain covered acute and convalescent phases.

Individuals aged about 18 to 90 years were recruited from 24 US areas. Two negative PCRs, clearance, or symptom resolution were required of recovered Cohort 3 donors. Trimming at V came to 0 bases and at J to 3 bases, leaving 1 base not matched to a gene. Germline CDR1 is MGHRA and CDR2 is YSYEKL. The CDR3 sequence is 15 residues long. This receptor was identified in a woman younger than 30 who had recovered from COVID-19. This chain connects TRBV4-1 to TRBJ2-1, with 8 bases that match TRBD2. Sequencing was performed on PBMCs or T cells enriched from blood (not recorded which). The CDR3 reads CASSQDTSGYNEQFF. The CDR3 region has the DNA TGCGCCAGCAGCCAAGACACTAGCGGCTACAATGAGCAGTTCTTC.